Listed below are T cell receptor beta chains from one sample, sequenced in a study of beta chain features in type 1 diabetes. The protocol was immunoSEQ multiplex PCR, while the TCRdb copy is restricted to in-frame clones and leaves out a portion. The table has around 140,000 clones, more than 9% seen once. The sample was naive CD4+ T cells from blood. These receptors were obtained from a man aged 18 to 29 in good health. The CDR3 runs from the conserved cysteine through the conserved F or W. D genes are given only for firm matches. Only part of the rows carry a size: once, few, many, or a class if the clone is expanded.

CDR3nt: TGTGCCAGCAGCTTAACGGGGGTGAGCAATCAGCCCCAGCATTTT; CDR3aa: CASSLTGVSNQPQHF; j_gene: TRBJ1-5; v_gene: TRBV11-2; d_gene: .; abundance: few
CDR3nt: TGTGCCAGCAGCTTAGGGTTAGCAGCAGATACGCAGTATTTT; CDR3aa: CASSLGLAADTQYF; j_gene: TRBJ2-3; v_gene: TRBV11-3; d_gene: .; abundance: .
CDR3nt: TGTGCCAGCAGCCCTTTTGGGACTAGCGGGGGCGATACGCAGTATTTT; CDR3aa: CASSPFGTSGGDTQYF; j_gene: TRBJ2-3; v_gene: TRBV7-3; d_gene: TRBD2; abundance: .
CDR3nt: TGTGCCAGCAGCTTAGCCCGCGGGACAGGGAACACCGGGGAGCTGTTTTTT; CDR3aa: CASSLARGTGNTGELFF; j_gene: TRBJ2-2; v_gene: TRBV7-2; d_gene: TRBD1; abundance: .
CDR3nt: TGCGCCAGCAGCTTGGGACTACTTCAAGAGACCCAGTACTTC; CDR3aa: CASSLGLLQETQYF; j_gene: TRBJ2-5; v_gene: TRBV5-1; d_gene: .; abundance: few
CDR3nt: TGCGCCAGCAGCCAAGGGAACAGGCGGGATAACGTGGGTGAAGCTTTCTTT; CDR3aa: CASSQGNRRDNVGEAFF; j_gene: TRBJ1-1; v_gene: TRBV4-3; d_gene: .; abundance: .
CDR3nt: TGTGCCAGCAGCCGCCCGGGTGCGAGCAATGAGCAGTTCTTC; CDR3aa: CASSRPGASNEQFF; j_gene: TRBJ2-1; v_gene: TRBV7-6; d_gene: .; abundance: few
CDR3nt: TGTGCCAGCAGTTACGCTAGCCTGGAGACCCAGTACTTC; CDR3aa: CASSYASLETQYF; j_gene: TRBJ2-5; v_gene: TRBV6-5; d_gene: .; abundance: .
CDR3nt: TGTGCCAGCAGGGAACGACAGGGGGACGCTGAAGCTTTCTTT; CDR3aa: CASRERQGDAEAFF; j_gene: TRBJ1-1; v_gene: TRBV6-5; d_gene: TRBD1; abundance: .
CDR3nt: TGTGCCAGCTCACCAACAGGCGGCTCCTACGAGCAGTACTTC; CDR3aa: CASSPTGGSYEQYF; j_gene: TRBJ2-7; v_gene: TRBV18; d_gene: .; abundance: few
CDR3nt: TGTGCCAGCAGCGTAGGAGCTAGCTCCTACAATGAGCAGTTCTTC; CDR3aa: CASSVGASSYNEQFF; j_gene: TRBJ2-1; v_gene: TRBV9; d_gene: .; abundance: few
CDR3nt: TGTGCCAGCAGCCTAGGGACTCCTTACGAGCAGTACTTC; CDR3aa: CASSLGTPYEQYF; j_gene: TRBJ2-7; v_gene: TRBV7-9; d_gene: .; abundance: few
CDR3nt: TGTGCCAGCAGCCCAACGAACACCGGGGAGCTGTTTTTT; CDR3aa: CASSPTNTGELFF; j_gene: TRBJ2-2; v_gene: TRBV11-3; d_gene: .; abundance: .
CDR3nt: TGCGCCAGCAGCGGGTTACAGGAAGAGACCCAGTACTTC; CDR3aa: CASSGLQEETQYF; j_gene: TRBJ2-5; v_gene: TRBV4-1; d_gene: .; abundance: many
CDR3nt: TGTGCCAGCAGCTTAGCACCGGGCACAGATACGCAGTATTTT; CDR3aa: CASSLAPGTDTQYF; j_gene: TRBJ2-3; v_gene: TRBV7-2; d_gene: .; abundance: many
CDR3nt: TGTGCCAGCAGTTACGACAGGGGGCATTCACCCCTCCACTTT; CDR3aa: CASSYDRGHSPLHF; j_gene: TRBJ1-6; v_gene: TRBV6-5; d_gene: TRBD1; abundance: few
CDR3nt: TGTGCCATCAGATCTGACAGGGCTGGAAACACCATATATTTT; CDR3aa: CAIRSDRAGNTIYF; j_gene: TRBJ1-3; v_gene: TRBV10-3; d_gene: TRBD1; abundance: few
CDR3nt: TGTGCCAGCAGCTTAGGTCAAATCGGTGAAAAACTGTTTTTT; CDR3aa: CASSLGQIGEKLFF; j_gene: TRBJ1-4; v_gene: TRBV7-2; d_gene: .; abundance: few